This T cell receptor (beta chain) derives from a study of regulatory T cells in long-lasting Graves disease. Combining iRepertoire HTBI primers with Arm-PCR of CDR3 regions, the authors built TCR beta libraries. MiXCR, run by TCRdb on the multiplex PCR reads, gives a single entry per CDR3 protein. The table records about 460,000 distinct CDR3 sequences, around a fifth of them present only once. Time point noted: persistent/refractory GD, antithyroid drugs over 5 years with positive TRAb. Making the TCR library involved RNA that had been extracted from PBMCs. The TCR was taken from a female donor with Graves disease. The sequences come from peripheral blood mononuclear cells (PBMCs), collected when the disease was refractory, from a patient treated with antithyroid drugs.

The chain's CDR3 is CASRLSVGNTEAFF. The CDR3 nucleotides are TGTGCCAGCAGATTGTCGGTGGGGAACACTGAAGCTTTCTTT. The chain is built from TRBV6-2 or TRBV6-3 and TRBJ1-1; D not certain. V gave up 6 bases and J gave up 1 base, with 12 bases separating them. Germline CDR1 MNHEY, CDR2 SVGEGT. The CDR3 has 14 residues.